Listed below are T cell receptor beta chains from one sample, sequenced in a study of T-cell reconstitution after alpha-beta-depleted transplantation in children. Each CDR3 protein is one row after TCRdb ran MiXCR on the PCR reads. The sample shows 550,000 to 800,000 distinct CDR3 sequences, around 12% of them seen only once. This specimen consisted of PBMCs, obtained before TCRalphabeta/CD19-depleted stem cell transplant. The receptors originated from a girl aged 2-10 years with congenital amegakaryocytic thrombocytopenia, due to receive a stem cell transplant. CDR3s include the opening cysteine and the closing phenylalanine or tryptophan. A row's size may be missing; if present it is once, few, many or a size class.

v_gene,j_gene,abundance,CDR3aa
TRBV7-9,TRBJ1-1,.,CASIPGAVNTEAFF
TRBV7-9,TRBJ2-2,.,CASLNPANTGELFF
TRBV6-1,TRBJ2-5,.,CASSGTGRLRETQYF
TRBV5-6,TRBJ1-2,once,CASSPPSTGEGYTF
TRBV21-1,TRBJ2-7,.,CASSKALAQNGILYEQYF
TRBV20-1,TRBJ2-2,many,CSARVGAGTGELFF
TRBV5-1,TRBJ1-6,few,CASSPGQGWALHF
TRBV20-1,TRBJ2-5,.,CSALTGTANQETQYF
TRBV12-3/TRBV12-4,TRBJ2-3,many,CASSLDGLSTDTQYF
TRBV2,TRBJ2-7,many,CASSERSAARSYEQYF
TRBV7-8,TRBJ1-5,.,CASSLARINQPQHF
TRBV7-9,TRBJ1-5,many,CASSGTDRGGQPQHF
TRBV20-1,TRBJ2-7,few,CSARELSGDDYEQYF
TRBV28,TRBJ2-2,many,CASSYSGRILTGELFF